The subject of this entry is one TCR beta chain. The sample belongs to a study of blood T cell repertoires in COVID-19. About the research overall: Samples of COVID-19 (acute and convalescent) were obtained from the United States, Italy and Spain. T cells, B-cell-depleted T cells, or PBMCs provided the cDNA or gDNA that served as material.

Authors' data handling: Counts of nucleated cells, estimated from reference gene primer amplification, were obtained. Measured with immunoSEQ multiplex PCR; TCRdb has only the in-frame clones, and not every one. From that table come the V and J calls and clone size; the DNA was used to work out D and trimming. Found here are fewer than 45,000 clones, over 75% of them singletons; the top ten hold about a third. The CDR3 covers 14 residues. V was cut by 2 bases and J by 3 bases, with 13 bases left in between. Germline CDR1 and CDR2: GTSNPN and SVGIG (reference sequence). The sequenced sample consisted of peripheral blood. The chain joins TRBV30 to TRBJ2-5, with D perhaps TRBD2 (5 bases). This TCR was sampled from a woman of 80 years or more with acute or convalescent COVID-19. DNA for the CDR3: TGTGCCTGGAGTAAGAACGCAGCGGAAGAGACCCAGTACTTC. Amino acid sequence: CAWSKNAAEETQYF.